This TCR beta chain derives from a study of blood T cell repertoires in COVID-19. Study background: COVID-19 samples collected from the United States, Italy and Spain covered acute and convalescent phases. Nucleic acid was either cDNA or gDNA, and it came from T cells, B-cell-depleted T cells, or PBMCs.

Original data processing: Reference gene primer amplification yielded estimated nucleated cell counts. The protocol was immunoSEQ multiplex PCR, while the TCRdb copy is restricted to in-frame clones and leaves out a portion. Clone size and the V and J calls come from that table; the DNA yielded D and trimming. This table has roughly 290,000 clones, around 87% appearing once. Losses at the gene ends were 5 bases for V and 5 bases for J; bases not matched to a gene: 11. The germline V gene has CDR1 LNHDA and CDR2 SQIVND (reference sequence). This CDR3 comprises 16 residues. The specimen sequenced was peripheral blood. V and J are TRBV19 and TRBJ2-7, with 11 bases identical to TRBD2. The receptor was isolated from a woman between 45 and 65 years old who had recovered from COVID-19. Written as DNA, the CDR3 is TGTGCCAGTAGTCCCGGTGTAGCGGGAGGGAGAGACGAGCAGTACTTC. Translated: CASSPGVAGGRDEQYF.